This is a list of T cell receptor beta chains from one sample in a study of T cells in Graves' hyperthyroidism and ophthalmopathy. TCRdb recomputed calls from the multiplex PCR reads with MiXCR, one row per CDR3 protein. The data contain nearly 250,000 distinct CDR3 sequences, roughly 15% of them singletons. The sequenced sample consisted of blood. The receptor set was obtained from a woman aged 18-29 years with Graves' ophthalmopathy. The CDR3 runs from the conserved cysteine through the conserved F or W. Each record gives: J gene, V gene, clone size, D gene, CDR3 protein, CDR3 DNA. D genes are given only for firm matches. Clone sizes are given selectively: once, few, many, or a class where the clone is expanded.

j_call: TRBJ2-7
v_call: TRBV6-5
clone_size: many
d_call: NA
cdr3_aa: CASSYSTIGKQDEQYF
cdr3_nt: TGTGCCAGCAGTTACTCGACGATCGGGAAGCAAGACGAGCAGTACTTC

j_call: TRBJ2-3
v_call: TRBV6-2/TRBV6-3
clone_size: NA
d_call: TRBD2
cdr3_aa: CATRQGTSGGDTQYF
cdr3_nt: TGTGCCACCAGACAAGGGACTAGCGGGGGGGATACGCAGTATTTT

j_call: TRBJ2-7
v_call: TRBV12-3/TRBV12-4
clone_size: many
d_call: NA
cdr3_aa: CASSLALGPPFSSYEQYF
cdr3_nt: TGTGCCAGCAGTTTAGCCTTGGGACCGCCCTTTAGCTCCTACGAGCAGTACTTC

j_call: TRBJ1-5
v_call: TRBV6-1
clone_size: many
d_call: NA
cdr3_aa: CASSETAARPQHF
cdr3_nt: TGTGCCAGCAGTGAGACGGCGGCAAGGCCCCAGCATTTT

j_call: TRBJ1-5
v_call: TRBV6-2/TRBV6-3
clone_size: many
d_call: NA
cdr3_aa: CASSYSVSGRGRSQPQHF
cdr3_nt: TGTGCCAGCAGTTACTCGGTTTCAGGCAGGGGCAGGAGTCAGCCCCAGCATTTT

j_call: TRBJ2-7
v_call: TRBV28
clone_size: NA
d_call: TRBD2
cdr3_aa: CASNPTVRTSGRQYEQYF
cdr3_nt: TGTGCCAGCAACCCAACGGTGAGGACTAGCGGGAGACAGTACGAGCAGTACTTC

j_call: TRBJ1-1
v_call: TRBV9
clone_size: many
d_call: NA
cdr3_aa: CASSVGGGGTEAFF
cdr3_nt: TGTGCCAGCAGCGTGGGGGGCGGGGGTACTGAAGCTTTCTTT

j_call: TRBJ2-3
v_call: TRBV7-2
clone_size: many
d_call: NA
cdr3_aa: CASSPLTGDTQYF
cdr3_nt: TGTGCCAGCAGCCCGTTGACTGGTGATACGCAGTATTTT

j_call: TRBJ1-1
v_call: TRBV3-2
clone_size: many
d_call: NA
cdr3_aa: CASSPLRSHTEAFF
cdr3_nt: TGTGCCAGCAGCCCCTTACGGTCCCACACTGAAGCTTTCTTT

j_call: TRBJ1-1
v_call: TRBV20-1
clone_size: once
d_call: TRBD1
cdr3_aa: CSAPQGETFF
cdr3_nt: TGCAGTGCGCCACAGGGGGAGACTTTCTTT

j_call: TRBJ1-1
v_call: TRBV4-3
clone_size: NA
d_call: NA
cdr3_aa: CASSQDQGLNTEAFF
cdr3_nt: TGCGCCAGCAGCCAAGATCAGGGGCTGAACACTGAAGCTTTCTTT

j_call: TRBJ1-6
v_call: TRBV27
clone_size: many
d_call: NA
cdr3_aa: CASSLSAQGISYNSPLHF
cdr3_nt: TGTGCCAGCAGTTTATCGGCTCAGGGGATCTCCTATAATTCACCCCTCCACTTT

j_call: TRBJ1-6
v_call: TRBV5-1
clone_size: NA
d_call: NA
cdr3_aa: CASSLVRADNSPLHF
cdr3_nt: TGCGCCAGCAGCTTGGTCCGGGCAGACAATTCACCCCTCCACTTT

j_call: TRBJ2-7
v_call: TRBV9
clone_size: few
d_call: NA
cdr3_aa: CASSPRLEDRTRIYEQYF
cdr3_nt: TGTGCCAGCAGCCCTAGACTGGAGGATAGAACGCGGATCTACGAGCAGTACTTC

j_call: TRBJ2-3
v_call: TRBV20-1
clone_size: NA
d_call: NA
cdr3_aa: CSARDLKRGPSTDTQYF
cdr3_nt: TGCAGTGCTAGAGATCTTAAGAGAGGGCCTAGCACAGATACGCAGTATTTT

j_call: TRBJ2-4
v_call: TRBV7-3
clone_size: NA
d_call: TRBD1
cdr3_aa: CAGGRDRSDIQYF
cdr3_nt: TGTGCCGGCGGCAGGGACAGGTCTGACATTCAGTACTTC

j_call: TRBJ2-7
v_call: TRBV6-1
clone_size: once
d_call: TRBD2
cdr3_aa: CASSELAGGQTSYEQYF
cdr3_nt: TGTGCCAGCAGTGAACTAGCGGGGGGGCAGACCTCCTACGAGCAGTACTTC

j_call: TRBJ2-7
v_call: TRBV12-3/TRBV12-4
clone_size: NA
d_call: TRBD2
cdr3_aa: CASSYHLAGAPYEQYF
cdr3_nt: TGTGCCAGCAGTTACCATCTAGCGGGGGCCCCCTACGAGCAGTACTTC

j_call: TRBJ2-1
v_call: TRBV10-3
clone_size: NA
d_call: TRBD2
cdr3_aa: CVISASSGGYNEQFF
cdr3_nt: TGTGTCATCAGTGCTTCTAGCGGGGGGTACAATGAGCAGTTCTTC

j_call: TRBJ2-3
v_call: TRBV5-1
clone_size: NA
d_call: NA
cdr3_aa: CASSSPPNTQYF
cdr3_nt: TGCGCCAGCAGCTCCCCGCCCAATACGCAGTATTTT

j_call: TRBJ2-1
v_call: TRBV11-2
clone_size: many
d_call: NA
cdr3_aa: CASSFGRTGPQVDEQFF
cdr3_nt: TGTGCCAGCAGCTTCGGACGCACAGGGCCCCAAGTGGATGAGCAGTTCTTC

j_call: TRBJ2-1
v_call: TRBV7-2
clone_size: many
d_call: NA
cdr3_aa: CASSLLSGRTYNEQFF
cdr3_nt: TGTGCCAGCAGCTTATTGAGCGGGCGCACCTACAATGAGCAGTTCTTC

j_call: TRBJ1-4
v_call: TRBV30
clone_size: many
d_call: NA
cdr3_aa: CAWSFPGNEKLFF
cdr3_nt: TGTGCCTGGAGTTTTCCCGGTAATGAAAAACTGTTTTTT

j_call: TRBJ2-1
v_call: TRBV20-1
clone_size: NA
d_call: TRBD1
cdr3_aa: CSAWTPGQGATYNEQFF
cdr3_nt: TGCAGTGCTTGGACACCGGGACAGGGGGCAACCTACAATGAGCAGTTCTTC

j_call: TRBJ2-1
v_call: TRBV7-9
clone_size: once
d_call: TRBD2
cdr3_aa: CASRLWTSGKGEQFF
cdr3_nt: TGTGCCAGCAGACTCTGGACTAGCGGGAAGGGTGAGCAGTTCTTC

j_call: TRBJ2-5
v_call: TRBV20-1
clone_size: many
d_call: NA
cdr3_aa: CSASLGQETQYF
cdr3_nt: TGCAGTGCTAGTCTCGGACAAGAGACCCAGTACTTC

j_call: TRBJ1-5
v_call: TRBV6-1
clone_size: many
d_call: NA
cdr3_aa: CASSESGKDQPQHF
cdr3_nt: TGTGCCAGCAGTGAATCAGGGAAGGATCAGCCCCAGCATTTT

j_call: TRBJ1-2
v_call: TRBV7-2
clone_size: many
d_call: TRBD1
cdr3_aa: CASRTRQGEGYTF
cdr3_nt: TGTGCCAGCAGAACCCGGCAGGGGGAAGGCTACACCTTC

j_call: TRBJ1-4
v_call: TRBV18
clone_size: many
d_call: TRBD1
cdr3_aa: CASSPDRGSNEKLFF
cdr3_nt: TGTGCCAGCTCACCGGACAGGGGTTCTAATGAAAAACTGTTTTTT

j_call: TRBJ2-5
v_call: TRBV6-2/TRBV6-3
clone_size: many
d_call: TRBD2
cdr3_aa: CASSPRLARVETQYF
cdr3_nt: TGTGCCAGCAGTCCCCGACTAGCGCGGGTGGAGACCCAGTACTTC

j_call: TRBJ1-1
v_call: TRBV3-1
clone_size: many
d_call: NA
cdr3_aa: CASSPGGAAFF
cdr3_nt: TGTGCCAGCAGCCCGGGCGGGGCAGCTTTCTTT

j_call: TRBJ2-1
v_call: TRBV5-1
clone_size: many
d_call: TRBD2
cdr3_aa: CASSLGTSGASSYNEQFF
cdr3_nt: TGCGCCAGCAGCCTAGGGACTAGCGGGGCGAGCTCCTACAATGAGCAGTTCTTC

j_call: TRBJ2-1
v_call: TRBV11-2
clone_size: NA
d_call: NA
cdr3_aa: CASSLLSSSSYNEQFF
cdr3_nt: TGTGCCAGCAGCTTACTCTCTAGCAGCTCCTACAATGAGCAGTTCTTC

j_call: TRBJ2-3
v_call: TRBV30
clone_size: many
d_call: NA
cdr3_aa: CAWSGKVTDTQYF
cdr3_nt: TGTGCCTGGAGCGGGAAAGTGACAGATACGCAGTATTTT

j_call: TRBJ2-7
v_call: TRBV11-2
clone_size: NA
d_call: NA
cdr3_aa: CASSPIRGSRSGEQYF
cdr3_nt: TGTGCCAGCAGCCCAATCAGGGGATCTCGATCCGGCGAGCAGTACTTC

j_call: TRBJ2-7
v_call: TRBV6-1
clone_size: many
d_call: NA
cdr3_aa: CATTGLSYEQYF
cdr3_nt: TGTGCCACCACAGGGCTCTCCTACGAGCAGTACTTC

j_call: TRBJ1-2
v_call: TRBV6-2/TRBV6-3
clone_size: many
d_call: TRBD1
cdr3_aa: CASSAGQGYGYTF
cdr3_nt: TGTGCCAGCAGCGCCGGACAGGGCTATGGCTACACCTTC